The rows below give T cell receptor beta chains drawn from one sample of a study of T cells in Graves' hyperthyroidism and ophthalmopathy. TCRdb itself ran the multiplex PCR reads through MiXCR, one entry per CDR3 protein. The sample lists about 300,000 distinct CDR3 sequences, about 15% occurring once. The specimen sequenced was blood. The receptors originated from a young man with Graves' hyperthyroidism. CDR3s include the opening cysteine and the closing phenylalanine or tryptophan. Each record gives: D gene, clone size, J gene, V gene, CDR3 DNA, CDR3 protein. D genes are given only for firm matches. Where a row states a size, it is once, few, many or the class of an expanded clone; other rows omit it.

>.|many|TRBJ2-1|TRBV28
TGTGCCAGCAGTCCCCAGGAGGGGAGCTCCTACAATGAGCAGTTCTTC
CASSPQEGSSYNEQFF
>TRBD1|.|TRBJ1-1|TRBV19
TGTGCCAGTAGTATAGAGATGACAGGGAAAGCTTTCTTT
CASSIEMTGKAFF
>.|many|TRBJ1-1|TRBV28
TGTGCCAGCAGGCTTACCCCTGACTCTGAAGCTTTCTTT
CASRLTPDSEAFF
>.|many|TRBJ1-1|TRBV18
TGTGCCAGCTCACCGTTGCAGGGAGAGGCTTTCTTT
CASSPLQGEAFF
>TRBD1|few|TRBJ1-1|TRBV19
TGTGCCAGTAGTAACCAGGGGGTCACTGAAGCTTTCTTT
CASSNQGVTEAFF
>.|.|TRBJ2-4|TRBV4-1
TGCGCCAGCAGCCAAGATTCAGGAAGGACAGGGAGGGACATTCAGTACTTC
CASSQDSGRTGRDIQYF
>.|many|TRBJ2-7|TRBV2
TGTGCCAGCAGTGAGGAATATGTGGGCAGGGTAACCTACGAGCAGTACTTC
CASSEEYVGRVTYEQYF
>.|many|TRBJ2-1|TRBV28
TGTGCCAGCTCCCCCCCCGGGACCAGGCTAAATGAGCAGTTCTTC
CASSPPGTRLNEQFF
>.|many|TRBJ2-1|TRBV15
TGTGCCACCAGCAGAGGGTCGGGCGAGCTCGGTGAGCAGTTCTTC
CATSRGSGELGEQFF
>.|many|TRBJ2-1|TRBV11-3
TGTGCCAGCAGCTTAGATCGGTGGGATGAGCAGTTCTTC
CASSLDRWDEQFF
>.|few|TRBJ2-3|TRBV7-2
TGTGCCAGCAGCTCTCAGGGAACGACAGATACGCAGTATTTT
CASSSQGTTDTQYF
>.|few|TRBJ1-1|TRBV5-4
TGTGCCAGCAGCCCTCAGGGGTTGGATGCTGAAGCTTTCTTT
CASSPQGLDAEAFF
>TRBD2|many|TRBJ2-7|TRBV6-1
TGTGCCAGCAGCCCGGGACTAGCGGGGATAGTCTCCTACGAGCAGTACTTC
CASSPGLAGIVSYEQYF
>.|few|TRBJ2-1|TRBV6-1
TGTGCCAGCATGGGGTCAGCGGGCAAAAACTACAATGAGCAGTTCTTC
CASMGSAGKNYNEQFF
>TRBD1|.|TRBJ2-7|TRBV28
TGTGCCAGCAGGGGGACAGGGCTCTCCTACGAGCAGTACTTC
CASRGTGLSYEQYF
>.|.|TRBJ2-7|TRBV4-1
TGCGCCAGCAGCCAAAACAGGGGGGGTTACGAGCAGTACTTC
CASSQNRGGYEQYF
>.|few|TRBJ1-1|TRBV5-6
TGTGCCAGCAGCTCCATATCGACAGGAGTGGGAGCTTTCTTT
CASSSISTGVGAFF
>.|many|TRBJ1-3|TRBV3-1
TGTGCCAGCAGCCAAGACGGGGGCTTCGGAAACACCATATATTTT
CASSQDGGFGNTIYF
>TRBD2|many|TRBJ2-1|TRBV12-3/TRBV12-4
TGTGCCAGCACCATACTAGCGGCGCCCTACAATGAGCAGTTCTTC
CASTILAAPYNEQFF
>.|.|TRBJ2-5|TRBV2
TGTGCCAGCAGTTCAGACACCTCAGGGACCCAGTACTTC
CASSSDTSGTQYF
>TRBD2|many|TRBJ2-3|TRBV12-3/TRBV12-4
TGTGCCAGCAGGGGACTAGCGGGAGACACCAGCACAGATACGCAGTATTTT
CASRGLAGDTSTDTQYF
>.|many|TRBJ2-5|TRBV18
TGTGCCAGCTCACTCCCCGACGTTATGGGAGAGACCCAGTACTTC
CASSLPDVMGETQYF
>.|few|TRBJ2-1|TRBV5-8
TGTGCCAGCGCGAGGTGGACTCACTTAAATGAGCAGTTCTTC
CASARWTHLNEQFF
>.|.|TRBJ1-3|TRBV18
TGTGCCAGCTCACCGGTGGGCCCACCCTCCTCTGGAAACACCATACATTTT
CASSPVGPPSSGNTIHF
>.|few|TRBJ1-6|TRBV10-1
TGCGCCAGCAGTGACCCACAGGGACCCCTCCACTTT
CASSDPQGPLHF
>.|.|TRBJ1-1|TRBV9
TGTGCCAGCAGCCCATCCCCCTCTCCGGCCCAAGCTTTCTTT
CASSPSPSPAQAFF
>.|many|TRBJ2-5|TRBV11-2
TGTGCCAGCAGCTCCGAGGTACAAGAGACCCAGTACTTC
CASSSEVQETQYF
>.|.|TRBJ1-2|TRBV12-3/TRBV12-4
TGTGCCAGCACCCGAGGGCCATTTGAGTATGGCTACACCTTC
CASTRGPFEYGYTF
>.|few|TRBJ2-3|TRBV18
TGTGCCAGCTCACCTGACGGGACTCTAAAAGATACGCAGTATTTT
CASSPDGTLKDTQYF
>TRBD1|few|TRBJ2-3|TRBV30
TGTGCCTGGAGTGCGGACAGGGGAATAGATACGCAGTATTTT
CAWSADRGIDTQYF
>.|few|TRBJ2-4|TRBV6-8
TGTGCCAGCATCGGCGGTGGGGGGGCCAAAAACATTCAGTACTTC
CASIGGGGAKNIQYF
>TRBD2|many|TRBJ2-7|TRBV7-9
TGTGCCAGCAGCTTGGAGGGACTAGCGGGAGTCGAGCAGTACTTC
CASSLEGLAGVEQYF
>TRBD1|.|TRBJ2-2|TRBV5-1
TGCGCCAGCAGCACCGGGACAGGGGGGGACACCGGGGAGCTGTTTTTT
CASSTGTGGDTGELFF
>.|many|TRBJ1-5|TRBV3-1
TGTGCCAGCAGCCTAGCAGTGGGTAATCAGCCCCAGCATTTT
CASSLAVGNQPQHF
>.|.|TRBJ2-3|TRBV20-1
TGCAGTGCTAGAGAGGGTGGCGGCTACACAGATACGCAGTATTTT
CSAREGGGYTDTQYF
>.|many|TRBJ2-7|TRBV11-2
TGTGCCAGCAGCTTGACTGACGGTACCTACGAGCAGTACTTC
CASSLTDGTYEQYF
>TRBD2|.|TRBJ2-1|TRBV6-4
TGTGCCAGCAGTGAATCTAGCGGAGACTACAATGAGCAGTTCTTC
CASSESSGDYNEQFF